The present T cell receptor beta chain was sequenced within a study of T cell responses to AZD1222 COVID-19 vaccine. Study conclusions and caveats: Vaccination with two AZD1222 doses was followed by a rise in Spike-specific TCR breadth and depth.

Data came from immunoSEQ multiplex PCR; TCRdb stores just in-frame clones and leaves some out. This table holds approximately 67,000 clones, around 84% found once. The count of this clone is one. Antigen: not known. The source is an adult in good health. The sample here was peripheral blood, taken on day 0 of AZD1222 vaccination.

The CDR3 DNA follows: TGTGCCAGCGGTAAGGTTATGAACACTGAAGCTTTCTTT. It translates to CASGKVMNTEAFF. The V call is TRBV28, the J call TRBJ1-1; unclear D gene. V was pared by 8 bases and J by 0 bases, with 10 bases between. The CDR3 sequence is 13 residues long. The germline gives CDR1 MDHEN, CDR2 SYDVKM.